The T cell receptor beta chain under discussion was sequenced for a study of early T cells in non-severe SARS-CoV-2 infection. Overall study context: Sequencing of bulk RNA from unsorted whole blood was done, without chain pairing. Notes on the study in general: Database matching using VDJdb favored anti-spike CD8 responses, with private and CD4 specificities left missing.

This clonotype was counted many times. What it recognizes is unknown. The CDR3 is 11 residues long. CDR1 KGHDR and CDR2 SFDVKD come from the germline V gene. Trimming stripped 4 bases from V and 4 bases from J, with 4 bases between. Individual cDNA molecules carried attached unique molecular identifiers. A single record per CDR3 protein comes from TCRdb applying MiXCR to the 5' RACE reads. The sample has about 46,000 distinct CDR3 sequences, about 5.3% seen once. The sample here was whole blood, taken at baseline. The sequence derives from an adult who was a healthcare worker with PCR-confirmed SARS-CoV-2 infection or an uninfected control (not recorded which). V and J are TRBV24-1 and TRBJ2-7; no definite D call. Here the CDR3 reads CATSEGYEQYF. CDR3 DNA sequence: TGTGCCACCAGTGAAGGGTACGAGCAGTACTTC.